This T cell receptor beta chain was identified in a study of blood T cell repertoires in COVID-19. Some clones are missing from TCRdb's copy, which holds only in-frame ones; the method was immunoSEQ multiplex PCR. The sample yields 140,000 to 150,000 clones, around 89% seen once. Germline V gives CDR1 LGHNA, CDR2 YSLEER. V shed 0 bases and J shed 0 bases, with 12 bases lying between them. The CDR3 sequence is 16 residues long. The V call is TRBV4-3, the J call TRBJ2-7, with D possibly matching TRBD2 (5 bases). The receptor comes from a man between 60 and 75 years old with active or convalescent COVID-19. Sequencing was performed on peripheral blood. The CDR3 DNA reads as TGCGCCAGCAGCCAAGAGCGGGCGGCGAGCTCCTACGAGCAGTACTTC. Protein: CASSQERAASSYEQYF.